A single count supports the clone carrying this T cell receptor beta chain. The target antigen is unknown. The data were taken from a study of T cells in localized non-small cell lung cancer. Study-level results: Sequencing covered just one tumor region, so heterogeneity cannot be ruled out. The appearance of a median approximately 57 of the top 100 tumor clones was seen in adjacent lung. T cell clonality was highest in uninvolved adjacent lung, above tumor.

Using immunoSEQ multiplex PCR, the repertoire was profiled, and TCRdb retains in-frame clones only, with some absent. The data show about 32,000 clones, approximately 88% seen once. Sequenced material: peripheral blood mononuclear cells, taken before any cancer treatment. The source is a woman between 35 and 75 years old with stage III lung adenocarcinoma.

The CDR3 loop reads CAWTPQGIGYTF. The CDR3 DNA sequence: TGTGCCTGGACCCCACAGGGGATCGGCTACACCTTC. The chain combines TRBV30 with TRBJ1-2; 7 nucleotides agree with TRBD1. V was pared by 4 bases and J by 8 bases, with 7 bases of the junction left unmatched. The CDR3 length is 12 residues. The germline gives CDR1 GTSNPN, CDR2 SVGIG (reference sequence).